A single sample gave rise to the 5 T cell receptor beta chains below, sequenced in a study of control samples from healthy donors and cancer patients. TCRdb's copy holds only in-frame clones and misses some; the assay was immunoSEQ multiplex PCR. Found here are roughly 95,000 clones, around nine tenths of them singletons; the top ten hold around 3%. Sequencing input: blood. The receptor set was obtained from a human donor in good health. The donor label of this sample is uncertain.

This clone has only one observation. The chain is built from TRBV7-2 and TRBJ2-3; D uncertain. V was trimmed by 5 bases and J by 4 bases, leaving 10 bases between them. In germline, CDR1 is SGHTA, CDR2 FQGNSA. The CDR3 length is 13 residues. The chain's CDR3 is CASSQQGADTQYF. DNA of the CDR3: TGTGCCAGCAGCCAACAAGGCGCAGATACGCAGTATTTT.

DNA for the CDR3: TGTGCCAGCAGCTTTGGCACAGGGTTGGAGCAGTACGTC. Its protein product is CASSFGTGLEQYV. The chain joins TRBV7-9 to TRBJ2-7; D might be TRBD1 (6 bases). Deletions cut 3 bases from V and 7 bases from J, with 13 bases between. The CDR3 has 13 residues. Germline lookup yields CDR1 SEHNR and CDR2 FQNEAQ (reference sequence).

The V call is TRBV11-2, the J call TRBJ2-7; D is perhaps TRBD2 (6 bases). Germline V gene data show CDR1 as SGHAT and CDR2 as FQNNGV. This CDR3 spans 15 amino acids. Trimming took 2 bases from V and 2 from J, leaving 13 bases between them. CDR3 loop: CASSLWTTTAYEQYF. The CDR3 DNA is TGTGCCAGCAGCTTATGGACTACTACCGCCTACGAGCAGTACTTC.

V usage is TRBV4-2 and J usage is TRBJ1-6, with a tentative D call TRBD1 (5 bases). CDR3 size: 17 residues. V lost 0 bases, J lost 9 bases, and 18 bases lay in between. Germline loops: CDR1 LGHNA, CDR2 YNFKEQ. The CDR3: CASSQDVRATGGSPLHF. The CDR3 nucleotides are TGTGCCAGCAGCCAAGATGTCAGGGCGACGGGTGGTTCACCCCTCCACTTT.

V gene TRBV5-1 combines with J gene TRBJ1-5; TRBD1 agrees at 7 bases. Germline-derived CDR1 and CDR2 are SGHRS and YFSETQ. The CDR3 contains 16 residues. V trimming: 7 bases; J trimming: 0 bases; junction bases outside the gene matches: 10. Written as DNA, the CDR3 is TGCGCCAGCGGATATAGGGACAGAAATAGCAATCAGCCCCAGCATTTT. Protein sequence: CASGYRDRNSNQPQHF. Drawing the rest from reference TRBV5-1 and TRBJ1-5, the complete variable domain is KAGVTQTPRYLIKTRGQQVTLSCSPISGHRSVSWYQQTPGQGLQFLFEYFSETQRNKGNFPGRFSGRQFSNSRSEMNVSTLELGDSALYLCASGYRDRNSNQPQHFGDGTRLSIL.